This passage covers 8 T cell receptor beta chains from one sample sequenced in a study of beta chain features in type 1 diabetes. cDNA synthesis used the whole RNA isolate, giving expressed TCRB sequences. Libraries were prepared by immunoSEQ multiplex PCR; TCRdb keeps only in-frame clonotypes and omits some of them. The sample lists about 250,000 clones, over 12% seen once, with roughly 0.024% in the top ten. Specimen: naive CD4+ T cells from blood. All receptors come from a woman aged 40 to 55 in good health.

This clone showed up just a few times. The chain uses TRBV19 and TRBJ2-5; maybe TRBD2 (5 bases). Germline assignment: CDR1 LNHDA and CDR2 SQIVND (reference sequence). This CDR3 is built from 15 residues. Trimming left V 2 bases short and J 2 bases short, with 12 bases between. The DNA of the CDR3 is TGTGCCAGTAGTATATATACGGGGAGACAAGAGACCCAGTACTTC. Translated: CASSIYTGRQETQYF.

V usage is TRBV7-9 and J usage is TRBJ1-2, with D perhaps TRBD1 (5 bases). CDR1 is SEHNR, CDR2 FQNEAQ, per germline (reference sequence). This CDR3 spans 11 amino acids. The ends were cut back, 10 bases at V and 5 bases at J, with 11 bases in the middle. The CDR3, as DNA: TGTGCCACTGTGGGGGGATATGGCTACACCTTC. Its protein is CATVGGYGYTF.

The gene calls are TRBV9 and TRBJ1-2, with D possibly matching TRBD1 (5 bases). The germline V gene encodes CDR1 SGDLS and CDR2 YYNGEE. This CDR3 contains 18 residues. V lost 1 base and J 3 bases, leaving 22 bases between the germline ends. The chain's CDR3 is CASSVSESVLQAHYGYTF. CDR3 DNA sequence: TGTGCCAGCAGCGTATCAGAATCCGTTTTACAGGCACACTATGGCTACACCTTC.

The V gene is TRBV9, the J gene TRBJ2-1; 7 nucleotides agree with TRBD2. With V trimmed by 2 bases and J by 4 bases, 6 bases remained unmatched. The CDR3 sequence is 15 residues long. Germline loops: CDR1 SGDLS, CDR2 YYNGEE. CDR3 residues: CASSVRGVLYNEQFF. The CDR3 nucleotides read TGTGCCAGCAGCGTCCGGGGGGTTCTTTACAATGAGCAGTTCTTC.

This clone was recorded at least ten times. The gene calls are TRBV4-3 and TRBJ1-5, with D possibly TRBD1 on 5 matching bases. The V gene's germline CDR1 is LGHNA and CDR2 YSLEER. V was shortened by 0 bases and J by 7 bases, with 22 bases between the two germline ends. This CDR3 comprises 18 residues. The CDR3 is CASSQDAGGGRSRQPQHF. The CDR3 DNA sequence: TGCGCCAGCAGCCAAGATGCCGGGGGAGGTAGGTCAAGGCAGCCCCAGCATTTT.

This clone was found a few times. The DNA of the CDR3 is TGTGCCAGCTCACCACCCGGGACTAGCGGGGGCGGTGAGCAGTTCTTC. It codes for CASSPPGTSGGGEQFF. The chain recombines TRBV18 with TRBJ2-1, with 14 bases aligning to TRBD2. The CDR3 runs 16 residues. The V and J ends lost 0 bases and 9 bases, in that order; junction bases with no gene match: 4. Germline V CDR1 and CDR2: KGHSH, LQKENI.

The chain carries TRBV7-9 and TRBJ2-7; 8 bases align to TRBD1. The V gene's germline CDR1 is SEHNR and CDR2 FQNEAQ (reference sequence). The CDR3 totals 15 residues. Trimming cost V 1 base and J 5 bases; bases outside gene matches: 7. The CDR3 sequence: CASSLVRGTGDEQYF. The CDR3 bases are TGTGCCAGCAGCTTAGTACGGGGGACAGGTGACGAGCAGTACTTC.

This clone was seen a few times. This chain links TRBV2 with TRBJ2-5; TRBD1 matches at 8 bases. This CDR3 spans 14 amino acids. Germline V lookup: CDR1 SNHLY, CDR2 FYNNEI. Trimming removed 8 bases from V and 7 bases from J; junction bases left unmatched: 12. This chain's CDR3 is CASLRGTGGGTQYF. CDR3 sequence (DNA): TGTGCCAGCCTTCGGGGGACAGGAGGAGGGACCCAGTACTTC.